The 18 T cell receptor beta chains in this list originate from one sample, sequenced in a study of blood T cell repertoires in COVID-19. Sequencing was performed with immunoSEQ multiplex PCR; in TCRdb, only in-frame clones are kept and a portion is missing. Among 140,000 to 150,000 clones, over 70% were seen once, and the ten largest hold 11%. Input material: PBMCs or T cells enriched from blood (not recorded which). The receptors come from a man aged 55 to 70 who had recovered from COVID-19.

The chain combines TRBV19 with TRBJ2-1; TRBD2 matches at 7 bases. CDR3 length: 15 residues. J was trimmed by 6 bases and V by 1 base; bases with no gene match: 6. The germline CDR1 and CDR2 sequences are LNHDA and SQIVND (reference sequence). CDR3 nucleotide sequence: TGTGCCAGTAGTATAGGGAGCGGGGCTAGCAATGAGCAGTTCTTC. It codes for CASSIGSGASNEQFF.

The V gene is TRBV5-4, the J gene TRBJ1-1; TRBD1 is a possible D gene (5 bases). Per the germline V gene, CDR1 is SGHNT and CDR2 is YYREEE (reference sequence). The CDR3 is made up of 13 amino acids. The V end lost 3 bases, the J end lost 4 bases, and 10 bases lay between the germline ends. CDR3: CASSSGLATEAFF. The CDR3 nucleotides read TGTGCCAGCAGCTCGGGACTGGCCACTGAAGCTTTCTTT.

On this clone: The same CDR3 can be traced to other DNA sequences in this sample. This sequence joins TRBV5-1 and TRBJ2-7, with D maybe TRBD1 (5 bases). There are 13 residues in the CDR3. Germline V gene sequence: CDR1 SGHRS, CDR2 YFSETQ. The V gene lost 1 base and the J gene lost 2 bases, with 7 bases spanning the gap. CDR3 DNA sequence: TGCGCCAGCAGCTTGACAGGTCCCTACGAGCAGTACTTC. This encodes CASSLTGPYEQYF.

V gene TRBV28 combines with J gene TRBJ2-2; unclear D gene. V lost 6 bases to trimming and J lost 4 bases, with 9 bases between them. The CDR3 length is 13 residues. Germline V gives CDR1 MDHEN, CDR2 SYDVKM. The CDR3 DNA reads TGTGCCAGCAGGGAGTCGACCACCGGGGAGCTGTTTTTT. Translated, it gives CASRESTTGELFF. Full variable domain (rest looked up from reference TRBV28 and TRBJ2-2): DVKVTQSSRYLVKRTGEKVFLECVQDMDHENMFWYRQDPGLGLRLIYFSYDVKMKEKGDIPEGYSVSREKKERFSLILESASTNQTSMYLCASRESTTGELFFGEGSRLTVL.

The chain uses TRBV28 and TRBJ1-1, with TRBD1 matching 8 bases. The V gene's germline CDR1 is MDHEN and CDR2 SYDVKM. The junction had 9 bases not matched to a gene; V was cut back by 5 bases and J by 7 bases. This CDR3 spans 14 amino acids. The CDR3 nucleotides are TGTGCCAGCAGTCCGCCCGGGACAGGACGTGAAGCTTTCTTT. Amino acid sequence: CASSPPGTGREAFF.

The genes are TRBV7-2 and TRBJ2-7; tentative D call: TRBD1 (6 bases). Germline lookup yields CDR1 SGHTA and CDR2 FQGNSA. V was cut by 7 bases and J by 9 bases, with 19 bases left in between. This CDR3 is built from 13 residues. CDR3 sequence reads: CASNSGAVSTQYF. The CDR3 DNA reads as TGTGCCAGCAACTCAGGGGCTGTTAGTACGCAGTACTTC.

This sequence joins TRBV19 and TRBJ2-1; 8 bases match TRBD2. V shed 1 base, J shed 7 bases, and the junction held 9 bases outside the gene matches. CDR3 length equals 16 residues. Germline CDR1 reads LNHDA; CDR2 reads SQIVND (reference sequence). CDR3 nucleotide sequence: TGTGCCAGTAGTATAGCGGGAGGGCTTTGGGGTAATGAGCAGTTCTTC. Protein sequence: CASSIAGGLWGNEQFF.

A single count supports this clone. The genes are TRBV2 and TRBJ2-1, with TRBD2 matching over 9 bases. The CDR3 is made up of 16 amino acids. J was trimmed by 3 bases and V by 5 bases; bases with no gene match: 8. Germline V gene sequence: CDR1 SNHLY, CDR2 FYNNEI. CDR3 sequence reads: CASSSRLAVVYNEQFF. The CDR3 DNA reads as TGTGCCAGCAGTTCCCGACTAGCGGTTGTCTACAATGAGCAGTTCTTC.

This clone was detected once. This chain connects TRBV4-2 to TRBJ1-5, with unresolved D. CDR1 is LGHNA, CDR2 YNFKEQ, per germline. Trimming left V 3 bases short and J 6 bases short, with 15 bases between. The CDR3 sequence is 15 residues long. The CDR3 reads CASSQSRGLVQPQHF. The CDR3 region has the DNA TGTGCCAGCAGCCAGTCAAGAGGGCTCGTTCAGCCCCAGCATTTT.

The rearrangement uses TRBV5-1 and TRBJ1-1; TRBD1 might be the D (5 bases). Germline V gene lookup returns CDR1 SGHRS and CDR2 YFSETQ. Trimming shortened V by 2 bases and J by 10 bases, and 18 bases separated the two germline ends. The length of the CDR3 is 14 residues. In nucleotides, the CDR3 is TGCGCCAGCAGCTTAGGGGAAACGGGGGGTCCAGCTTTCTTT. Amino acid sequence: CASSLGETGGPAFF.

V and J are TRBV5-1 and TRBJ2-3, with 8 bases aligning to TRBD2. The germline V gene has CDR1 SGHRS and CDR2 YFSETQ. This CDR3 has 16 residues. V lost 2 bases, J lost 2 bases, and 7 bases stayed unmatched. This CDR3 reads CASSFGTSGLTDTQYF. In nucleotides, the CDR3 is TGCGCCAGCAGCTTTGGTACTAGCGGACTCACAGATACGCAGTATTTT.

Written as DNA, the CDR3 is TGTGCCAGTAGCTGGGACAGTTATTACAATGAGCAGTTCTTC. Translating gives CASSWDSYYNEQFF. This chain uses TRBV19 with TRBJ2-1, with 7 positions matching TRBD1. V trimming: 6 bases; J trimming: 4 bases; junction bases outside the gene matches: 6. The CDR3 has 14 amino acids. Germline lookup yields CDR1 LNHDA and CDR2 SQIVND (reference sequence).

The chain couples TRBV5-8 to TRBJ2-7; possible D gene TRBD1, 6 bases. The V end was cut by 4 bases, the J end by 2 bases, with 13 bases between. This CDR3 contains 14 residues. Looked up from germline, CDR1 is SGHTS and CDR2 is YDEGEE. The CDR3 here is CASSPPTGPYEQYF. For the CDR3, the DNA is TGTGCCAGCAGCCCCCCGACAGGACCCTACGAGCAGTACTTC.

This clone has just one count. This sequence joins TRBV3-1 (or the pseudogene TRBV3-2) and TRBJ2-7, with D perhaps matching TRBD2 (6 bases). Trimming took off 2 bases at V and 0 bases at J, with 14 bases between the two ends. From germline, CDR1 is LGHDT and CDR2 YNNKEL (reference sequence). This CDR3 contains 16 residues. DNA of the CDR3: TGTGCCAGCAGCCAAACCGGGGGTTATAGCTCCTACGAGCAGTACTTC. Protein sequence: CASSQTGGYSSYEQYF.

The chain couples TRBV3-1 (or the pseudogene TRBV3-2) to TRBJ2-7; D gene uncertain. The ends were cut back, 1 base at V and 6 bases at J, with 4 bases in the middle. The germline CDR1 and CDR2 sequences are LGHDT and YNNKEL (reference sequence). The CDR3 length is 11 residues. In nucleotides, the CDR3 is TGTGCCAGCAGCCAAGTATCCGAGCAGTACTTC. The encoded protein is CASSQVSEQYF.

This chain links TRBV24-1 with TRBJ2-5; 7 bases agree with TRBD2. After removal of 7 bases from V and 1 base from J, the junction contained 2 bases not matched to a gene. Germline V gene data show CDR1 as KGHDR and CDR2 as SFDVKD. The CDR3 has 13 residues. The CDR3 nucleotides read TGTGCCACCAGCCGCGGGGGCCAAGAGACCCAGTACTTC. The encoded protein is CATSRGGQETQYF.

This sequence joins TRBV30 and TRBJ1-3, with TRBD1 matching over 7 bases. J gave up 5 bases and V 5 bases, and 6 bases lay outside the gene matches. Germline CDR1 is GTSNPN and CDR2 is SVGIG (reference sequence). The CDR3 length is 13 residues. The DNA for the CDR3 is TGTGCCTGGGACACAGGGGCGAGAAACACCATATATTTT. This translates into CAWDTGARNTIYF.

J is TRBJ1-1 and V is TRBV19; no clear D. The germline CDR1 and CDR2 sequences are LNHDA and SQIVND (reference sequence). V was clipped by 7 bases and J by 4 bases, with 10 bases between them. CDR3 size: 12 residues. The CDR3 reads CASTKSVTEAFF. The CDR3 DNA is TGTGCCAGTACTAAGTCGGTCACTGAAGCTTTCTTT.